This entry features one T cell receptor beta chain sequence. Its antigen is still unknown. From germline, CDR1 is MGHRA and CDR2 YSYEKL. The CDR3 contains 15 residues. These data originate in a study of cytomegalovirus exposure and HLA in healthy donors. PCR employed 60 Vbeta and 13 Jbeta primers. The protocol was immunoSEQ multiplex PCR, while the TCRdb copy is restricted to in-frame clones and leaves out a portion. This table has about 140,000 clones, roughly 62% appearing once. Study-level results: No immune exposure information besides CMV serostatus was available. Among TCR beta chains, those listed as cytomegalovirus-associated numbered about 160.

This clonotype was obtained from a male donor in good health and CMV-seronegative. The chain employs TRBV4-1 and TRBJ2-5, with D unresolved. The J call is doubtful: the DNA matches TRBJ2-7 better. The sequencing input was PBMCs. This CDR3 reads CASSQGNGWANEQYF. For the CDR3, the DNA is TGCGCCAGCAGCCAAGGTAATGGTTGGGCAAACGAGCAGTACTTC.